Shown below are 13 T cell receptor beta chains from a single sample sequenced in a study of Graves' ophthalmopathy and Graves' hyperthyroidism. The authors amplified TCR beta CDR3 regions from RNA transcripts. First-round RT-PCR relied on HTBI primers, and a second-round multiplex PCR came next. TCRdb independently ran MiXCR on the multiplex PCR reads; one entry per CDR3 protein. This table holds almost 750,000 distinct CDR3 sequences, 40% found once. The sample was peripheral blood. These TCRs come from an adult man with Graves' ophthalmopathy.

V is TRBV7-8 and J is TRBJ2-2; 11 bases are shared with TRBD1. The V gene's germline CDR1 is SGHVS and CDR2 FQNEAQ. The CDR3 totals 16 residues. J lost 6 bases, V lost 5 bases, and 8 bases had no gene match. CDR3 loop: CASSVGGTGGAGELFF. CDR3 DNA sequence: TGTGCCAGCAGCGTAGGAGGGACAGGGGGGGCCGGGGAGCTGTTTTTT.

This clonotype was seen a handful of times. One end of the junction does not line up with germline, which may come from a read error. This chain joins TRBV5-6 and TRBJ1-2; D not resolved. Germline values: CDR1 SGHDT, CDR2 YYEEEE. This CDR3 contains 14 residues. The CDR3 sequence is CASSLVGSVRGHTF. The DNA for the CDR3 is TGTGCCAGCAGCTTAGTGGGTTCCGTCCGTGGCCACACCTTC.

V is TRBV7-9 and J is TRBJ1-2; D ambiguous. CDR1 SEHNR and CDR2 FQNEAQ come from the germline V gene (reference sequence). This CDR3 is 13 amino acids long. Trimming stripped 2 bases from V and 6 bases from J, with 10 bases between. The CDR3 coding sequence is TGTGCCAGCAGCTTATTGTCCGGGAATGGCTACACCTTC. This encodes CASSLLSGNGYTF.

The chain recombines TRBV19 with TRBJ1-5; possibly TRBD1 for D (5 bases). Germline CDR1 reads LNHDA; CDR2 reads SQIVND (reference sequence). V lost 7 bases and J 2 bases, leaving 18 bases between the germline ends. This CDR3 is 16 amino acids long. The CDR3 bases are TGTGCCAGTAAGATTCGGGAGGGGCACGGCAATCAGCCCCAGCATTTT. This translates into CASKIREGHGNQPQHF. Variable domain in full (rest from reference TRBV19 and TRBJ1-5): DGGITQSPKYLFRKEGQNVTLSCEQNLNHDAMYWYRQDPGQGLRLIYYSQIVNDFQKGDIAEGYSVSREKKESFPLTVTSAQKNPTAFYLCASKIREGHGNQPQHFGDGTRLSIL.

This clonotype was found many times. The genes are TRBV2 and TRBJ1-2; no reliable D call. The CDR3 is 12 residues long. Germline assignment: CDR1 SNHLY and CDR2 FYNNEI. Trimming shortened V by 7 bases and J by 3 bases, and 9 bases separated the two germline ends. The CDR3 nucleotides read TGTGCCAGCATCAATGAATACTATGGCTACACCTTC. Its translation: CASINEYYGYTF.

The chain combines TRBV6-6 with TRBJ2-7, with a possible D match to TRBD1 (6 bases). Per the germline V gene, CDR1 is MNHNY and CDR2 is SVGAGI (reference sequence). This CDR3 region has 12 residues. V was trimmed by 8 bases and J by 3 bases, leaving 11 bases between them. CDR3 sequence (DNA): TGTGCCAGCCGGGACACTGTCTACGAGCAGTACTTC. Encoded protein: CASRDTVYEQYF.

The chain joins TRBV2 to TRBJ2-1; D ambiguous. Germline CDR1 reads SNHLY; CDR2 reads FYNNEI. Trimming left V 3 bases short and J 2 bases short, with 11 bases between. There are 15 residues in the CDR3. CDR3 nucleotide sequence: TGTGCCAGCAGTGATGATGGCGAGGCCTACAATGAGCAGTTCTTC. Translating it yields CASSDDGEAYNEQFF.

As for this clonotype: Mismatch with germline at one junction end may stem from a read error. The gene calls are TRBV10-3 and TRBJ1-2, with 8 bases lining up with TRBD1. The germline gives CDR1 ENHRY, CDR2 SYGVKD. There are 12 residues in the CDR3. In nucleotides, the CDR3 is TGTGCCATCAGGACAGGGGACTACGGCTACACCTTC. This codes for CAIRTGDYGYTF.

This clonotype was seen a handful of times. At one end, the junction sequence differs from germline, possibly due to a read error. The chain links TRBV24-1 to TRBJ1-5; D remains unclear. CDR1 is KGHDR, CDR2 SFDVKD, per germline. CDR3 length: 13 amino acids. CDR3 sequence (DNA): TGTGCCAGCAGTTTACTGTCCGGACAGCCCCAGCATTTT. Translation: CASSLLSGQPQHF.

This clonotype was picked up many times. This sequence joins TRBV10-2 and TRBJ2-7; D perhaps matches TRBD2 (6 bases). The CDR3 contains 16 residues. Trimming shortened V by 0 bases and J by 2 bases, and 14 bases separated the two germline ends. CDR1 is WSHSY, CDR2 SAAADI, per germline. The CDR3 is CASSESGGDATYEQYF. CDR3 coding DNA: TGCGCCAGCAGTGAGTCAGGCGGGGACGCCACCTACGAGCAGTACTTC.

This clonotype was seen a few times. V is TRBV15 and J is TRBJ2-2; D ambiguous. Germline-derived CDR1 and CDR2 are LNHNV and YYDKDF (reference sequence). The CDR3 spans 17 residues. Trimming took off 0 bases at V and 0 bases at J, with 11 bases between the two ends. CDR3 bases: TGTGCCACCAGCAGAGATTTATCAGGATCGAACACCGGGGAGCTGTTTTTT. Translated: CATSRDLSGSNTGELFF.

V usage is TRBV12-3 or TRBV12-4 and J usage is TRBJ1-1, with D unclear. With 2 bases removed from V and 0 bases from J, the gap between germline ends came to 10 bases. The CDR3 is 15 residues long. The CDR3 region is CASSLIWAVNTEAFF. CDR3 bases: TGTGCCAGCAGTTTAATATGGGCGGTGAACACTGAAGCTTTCTTT.

This clonotype was detected only a few times. The rearrangement links TRBV9 to TRBJ2-5; 10 nucleotides match TRBD1. In germline, CDR1 is SGDLS, CDR2 YYNGEE. V was pared by 3 bases and J by 5 bases, with 10 bases of the junction left unmatched. The CDR3 length is 16 residues. This CDR3 is CASSASGTGVRETQYF. The CDR3 bases are TGTGCCAGCAGCGCGTCCGGGACAGGGGTCAGGGAGACCCAGTACTTC.